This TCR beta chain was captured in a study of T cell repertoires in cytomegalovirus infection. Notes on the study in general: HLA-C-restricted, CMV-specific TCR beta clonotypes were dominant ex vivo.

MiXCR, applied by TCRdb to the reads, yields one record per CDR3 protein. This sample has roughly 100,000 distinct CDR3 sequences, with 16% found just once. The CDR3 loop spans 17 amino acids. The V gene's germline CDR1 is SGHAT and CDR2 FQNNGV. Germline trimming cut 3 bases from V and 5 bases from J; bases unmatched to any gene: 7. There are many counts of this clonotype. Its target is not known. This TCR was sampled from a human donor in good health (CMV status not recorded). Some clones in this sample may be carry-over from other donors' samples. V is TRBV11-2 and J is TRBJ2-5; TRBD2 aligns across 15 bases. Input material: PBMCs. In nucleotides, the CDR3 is TGTGCCAGCAGCTTGGCCGGACTAGCGGGGGGGCAGGAGACCCAGTACTTC. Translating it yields CASSLAGLAGGQETQYF.